The 27 T cell receptor beta chains in this list originate from one sample, sequenced in a study of blood T cell repertoires in COVID-19. Assay used: immunoSEQ multiplex PCR; TCRdb lists only in-frame clones, some missing. This table holds over 75,000 clones, around 80% found once. Sequenced material: peripheral blood. The receptors were sampled from a man aged 45-65 years who had recovered from COVID-19.

The chain is built from TRBV5-1 and TRBJ2-2; D not certain. The CDR3 length is 15 residues. Germline V lookup: CDR1 SGHRS, CDR2 YFSETQ. V lost 5 bases to trimming and J lost 0 bases, with 11 bases between them. The CDR3 protein is CASSFPTSNTGELFF. For the CDR3, the DNA is TGCGCCAGCAGTTTTCCTACCTCGAACACCGGGGAGCTGTTTTTT.

The V gene is TRBV7-2, the J gene TRBJ1-3; unclear D gene. CDR3 length equals 16 residues. V lost 4 bases to trimming and J lost 0 bases, with 13 bases between them. Germline CDR1 is SGHTA and CDR2 is FQGNSA. Written as DNA, the CDR3 is TGTGCCAGCAGCTACTACCCCCCATCCTCTGGAAACACCATATATTTT. The encoded protein is CASSYYPPSSGNTIYF.

The V and J genes are TRBV5-8 and TRBJ2-1; weak D call: TRBD1 (5 bases). V lost 2 bases, J lost 5 bases, and 14 bases lay in between. Germline CDR1 and CDR2: SGHTS and YDEGEE. The length of the CDR3 is 15 residues. CDR3 in DNA: TGTGCCAGCAGCTTTTCACAGGTACAAAACAATGAGCAGTTCTTC. Its protein is CASSFSQVQNNEQFF.

V usage is TRBV7-2 and J usage is TRBJ2-3, with 9 positions matching TRBD2. The CDR3 is 17 amino acids. The V and J ends lost 6 bases and 6 bases, in that order; junction bases with no gene match: 16. Germline assignment: CDR1 SGHTA and CDR2 FQGNSA. CDR3 sequence reads: CASSLRLAGIGGDTQYF. DNA of the CDR3: TGTGCCAGCAGTCTTAGGCTAGCGGGGATAGGGGGGGATACGCAGTATTTT.

The gene calls are TRBV27 and TRBJ2-7; 7 bases line up with TRBD1. Germline V gene data show CDR1 as MNHEY and CDR2 as SMNVEV (reference sequence). This CDR3 is 16 amino acids long. After removal of 2 bases from V and 0 bases from J, the junction contained 7 bases not matched to a gene. Written as DNA, the CDR3 is TGTGCCAGCAGTTTAAAGGGGGCTAGCTTCTCCTACGAGCAGTACTTC. It encodes CASSLKGASFSYEQYF.

This sequence joins TRBV18 and TRBJ1-5, with 7 bases lining up with TRBD1. The CDR3 consists of 14 residues. With 6 bases clipped from V and 1 base from J, the junction kept 3 bases outside the gene matches. Germline V gene sequence: CDR1 KGHSH, CDR2 LQKENI. CDR3: CASSQQGSNQPQHF. CDR3 in DNA: TGTGCCAGCTCCCAACAGGGGAGCAATCAGCCCCAGCATTTT.

This rearrangement joins TRBV5-1 to TRBJ2-5; TRBD2 might be the D (6 bases). The CDR3 totals 15 residues. Germline CDR1 and CDR2: SGHRS and YFSETQ. Trimming left V 4 bases short and J 2 bases short, with 15 bases between. The CDR3 DNA is TGCGCCAGCAGCCGACGTGCCGGGGGACAAGAGACCCAGTACTTC. It codes for CASSRRAGGQETQYF. The whole variable domain, filled in from reference TRBV5-1 and TRBJ2-5, reads KAGVTQTPRYLIKTRGQQVTLSCSPISGHRSVSWYQQTPGQGLQFLFEYFSETQRNKGNFPGRFSGRQFSNSRSEMNVSTLELGDSALYLCASSRRAGGQETQYFGPGTRLLVL.

There are a few counts of this clone. The chain is built from TRBV10-1 and TRBJ2-7; TRBD2 matches 8 bases. Trimming removed 7 bases from V and 1 base from J; junction bases left unmatched: 6. From germline, CDR1 is WNHNN and CDR2 SYGVQD (reference sequence). The CDR3 runs 14 residues. In DNA form, the CDR3 reads TGCGCCAGCAATCGGCGGGAGGCTTCCTACGAGCAGTACTTC. It translates to CASNRREASYEQYF.

The chain carries TRBV5-1 and TRBJ2-1, with no clear D. The CDR3 runs 13 residues. CDR1 is SGHRS, CDR2 YFSETQ, per germline. The V end was cut by 0 bases, the J end by 10 bases, with 11 bases between. DNA for the CDR3: TGCGCCAGCAGCTTGGGCCTGGTAAGCGAGCAGTTCTTC. Translating it yields CASSLGLVSEQFF.

The chain recombines TRBV4-1 with TRBJ2-1; 8 bases are a match to TRBD2. CDR3 length equals 16 residues. From germline, CDR1 is MGHRA and CDR2 YSYEKL. J gave up 4 bases and V 1 base, and 6 bases lay outside the gene matches. The CDR3 region is CASSQGGAGVYNEQFF. The CDR3 coding sequence is TGCGCCAGCAGCCAAGGGGGAGCGGGAGTATACAATGAGCAGTTCTTC.

The V and J genes are TRBV10-3 and TRBJ2-5, with TRBD1 matching 9 bases. Per the germline V gene, CDR1 is ENHRY and CDR2 is SYGVKD. V dropped 6 bases and J dropped 4; count of bases not matched to a gene: 3. The length of the CDR3 is 13 residues. The chain's CDR3 is CAIRKQGAETQYF. The DNA for the CDR3 is TGTGCCATCAGAAAACAGGGGGCAGAGACCCAGTACTTC.

This chain uses TRBV5-1 with TRBJ1-3; 8 bases are shared with TRBD1. The CDR3 is 20 amino acids. Trimming at V came to 4 bases and at J to 3 bases, leaving 21 bases not matched to a gene. Germline V gene sequence: CDR1 SGHRS, CDR2 YFSETQ. This CDR3 reads CASSLDIPGQAIQGGNTIYF. The CDR3 bases are TGCGCCAGCAGCCTAGATATCCCGGGACAGGCCATACAAGGTGGAAACACCATATATTTT.

The genes are TRBV3-1 (or the pseudogene TRBV3-2) and TRBJ1-1; 10 bases are shared with TRBD1. The trim removed 2 bases at V and 0 bases at J, leaving 6 bases unmatched. This CDR3 has 17 amino acids. Germline V lookup: CDR1 LGHDT, CDR2 YNNKEL (reference sequence). CDR3 sequence (DNA): TGTGCCAGCAGCCAAATCACGGGACAGGGGATGAACACTGAAGCTTTCTTT. It is translated as CASSQITGQGMNTEAFF.

This chain uses TRBV4-3 with TRBJ1-2; D gene uncertain. The V end was cut by 0 bases, the J end by 4 bases, with 12 bases between. The germline V gene has CDR1 LGHNA and CDR2 YSLEER. This CDR3 region has 15 residues. CDR3 in amino acids: CASSQDRGDTYGYTF. The CDR3 nucleotides are TGCGCCAGCAGCCAAGACCGCGGAGATACCTATGGCTACACCTTC.

CDR3 in amino acids: CASSQDTSGRANETQYF. CDR3 in DNA: TGTGCCAGCAGCCAGGATACTAGCGGGAGGGCCAACGAGACCCAGTACTTC. J is TRBJ2-5 and V is TRBV14; TRBD2 matches at 13 bases. The CDR3 runs 17 residues. Losses at the gene ends were 3 bases for V and 5 bases for J; bases not matched to a gene: 9. Germline values: CDR1 SGHDN, CDR2 FVKESK.

V and J are TRBV24-1 and TRBJ2-3; TRBD1 is a possible D gene (6 bases). Germline V CDR1 and CDR2: KGHDR, SFDVKD. The CDR3 consists of 14 residues. Trimming left V 4 bases short and J 6 bases short, with 13 bases between. CDR3 sequence (DNA): TGTGCCACCAGTGAAACAGGGTCCGGCGATACGCAGTATTTT. This gives the protein CATSETGSGDTQYF.

This clone was observed a handful of times. The V gene is TRBV19, the J gene TRBJ1-1; D call uncertain. The germline gives CDR1 LNHDA, CDR2 SQIVND (reference sequence). Trimming removed 3 bases at V and 5 bases at J, with 7 bases between. The CDR3 totals 12 residues. The CDR3: CASSIARTEAFF. The CDR3, as DNA: TGTGCCAGTAGTATCGCTAGGACTGAAGCTTTCTTT.

The chain recombines TRBV19 with TRBJ1-2; possible D gene TRBD1, 6 bases. The V end lost 5 bases, the J end lost 0 bases, and 19 bases lay between the germline ends. The CDR3 has 17 residues. Germline V gene data show CDR1 as LNHDA and CDR2 as SQIVND (reference sequence). The chain's CDR3 is CASSPAEGGLSNYGYTF. CDR3 in DNA: TGTGCCAGTAGTCCCGCTGAGGGGGGGCTTTCTAACTATGGCTACACCTTC.

This chain connects TRBV11-2 to TRBJ1-2; possible D gene TRBD1, 5 bases. Per germline, CDR1 SGHAT and CDR2 FQNNGV. V was clipped by 3 bases and J by 8 bases, with 13 bases between them. This CDR3 contains 13 residues. CDR3 residues: CASSLGLLQGYTF. The CDR3 DNA reads TGTGCCAGCAGCTTGGGACTCCTGCAAGGCTACACCTTC.

J is TRBJ1-5 and V is TRBV27; maybe TRBD1 (5 bases). CDR1 and CDR2 (germline): MNHEY, SMNVEV (reference sequence). The CDR3 sequence is 16 residues long. Trimming removed 4 bases at V and 0 bases at J, with 13 bases between. CDR3 bases: TGTGCCAGCAGTTCAACTACAGGATATAGCAATCAGCCCCAGCATTTT. It translates to CASSSTTGYSNQPQHF.

The rearrangement joins TRBV20-1 to TRBJ2-1, with D hard to call. Germline-derived CDR1 and CDR2 are DFQATT and SNEGSKA (reference sequence). Trimming removed 1 base at V and 7 bases at J, with 5 bases between. This CDR3 contains 11 residues. The CDR3 DNA reads as TGCAGTGCTAGAGTTCTGAATGAGCAGTTCTTC. Its protein is CSARVLNEQFF.

This clone showed up just a few times. The chain employs TRBV11-2 and TRBJ2-1; D is perhaps TRBD2 (6 bases). Germline V gene sequence: CDR1 SGHAT, CDR2 FQNNGV. The V end was cut by 5 bases, the J end by 7 bases, with 15 bases between. This CDR3 is 14 amino acids long. In DNA, the CDR3 is TGTGCCAGCAGCCCCGGGACTGCAGGGAATGAGCAGTTCTTC. Amino acids: CASSPGTAGNEQFF. Using reference TRBV11-2 and TRBJ2-1 for the parts outside the CDR3, the full variable domain is EAGVAQSPRYKIIEKRQSVAFWCNPISGHATLYWYQQILGQGPKLLIQFQNNGVVDDSQLPKDRFSAERLKGVDSTLKIQPAKLEDSAVYLCASSPGTAGNEQFFGPGTRLTVL.

The chain employs TRBV2 and TRBJ2-3, with 7 bases lining up with TRBD2. The germline CDR1 and CDR2 sequences are SNHLY and FYNNEI. J was trimmed by 2 bases and V by 5 bases; bases with no gene match: 7. This CDR3 comprises 15 residues. In DNA form, the CDR3 reads TGTGCCAGCAGTCTGCGCGGGGGAAACACAGATACGCAGTATTTT. Translation: CASSLRGGNTDTQYF.

The V gene is TRBV7-6, the J gene TRBJ1-2; 10 bases align to TRBD1. The V gene's germline CDR1 is SGHVS and CDR2 FNYEAQ. CDR3 size: 14 residues. Unmatched junction bases numbered 13, after V lost 4 bases and J lost 14 bases. CDR3 sequence (DNA): TGTGCCAGCAGCTACGAACGGGACAGGGGACCTTATACCTTC. Translated, it gives CASSYERDRGPYTF.

The chain recombines TRBV28 with TRBJ1-3; 9 bases are a match to TRBD1. Germline assignment: CDR1 MDHEN and CDR2 SYDVKM. Germline trimming cut 5 bases from V and 4 bases from J; bases unmatched to any gene: 6. The CDR3 loop spans 15 amino acids. The CDR3 coding sequence is TGTGCCAGCAGTCCGGGACAGGGAGCAGGAAACACCATATATTTT. Its protein product is CASSPGQGAGNTIYF. The full variable domain, in which reference TRBV28 and TRBJ1-3 provide the parts outside the CDR3, is DVKVTQSSRYLVKRTGEKVFLECVQDMDHENMFWYRQDPGLGLRLIYFSYDVKMKEKGDIPEGYSVSREKKERFSLILESASTNQTSMYLCASSPGQGAGNTIYFGEGSWLTVV.

This clone was found once. V and J are TRBV29-1 and TRBJ2-3; 7 bases are shared with TRBD1. With 5 bases clipped from V and 6 bases from J, the junction kept 8 bases outside the gene matches. This CDR3 comprises 13 residues. Germline V CDR1 and CDR2: SQVTM, ANQGSEA. The CDR3 region is CSVSQGIPDTQYF. The DNA of the CDR3 is TGCAGCGTTTCACAGGGGATCCCGGATACGCAGTATTTT.

V usage is TRBV28 and J usage is TRBJ2-7; D possibly corresponds to TRBD1 (6 bases). The CDR3 is 14 amino acids. Germline CDR1 is MDHEN and CDR2 is SYDVKM. The germline V and J ends were trimmed by 8 bases and 7 bases, with 21 bases remaining between them. The CDR3 protein is CASHPLSTGWEQYF. The DNA for the CDR3 is TGTGCCAGCCACCCGTTGTCGACAGGATGGGAGCAGTACTTC.